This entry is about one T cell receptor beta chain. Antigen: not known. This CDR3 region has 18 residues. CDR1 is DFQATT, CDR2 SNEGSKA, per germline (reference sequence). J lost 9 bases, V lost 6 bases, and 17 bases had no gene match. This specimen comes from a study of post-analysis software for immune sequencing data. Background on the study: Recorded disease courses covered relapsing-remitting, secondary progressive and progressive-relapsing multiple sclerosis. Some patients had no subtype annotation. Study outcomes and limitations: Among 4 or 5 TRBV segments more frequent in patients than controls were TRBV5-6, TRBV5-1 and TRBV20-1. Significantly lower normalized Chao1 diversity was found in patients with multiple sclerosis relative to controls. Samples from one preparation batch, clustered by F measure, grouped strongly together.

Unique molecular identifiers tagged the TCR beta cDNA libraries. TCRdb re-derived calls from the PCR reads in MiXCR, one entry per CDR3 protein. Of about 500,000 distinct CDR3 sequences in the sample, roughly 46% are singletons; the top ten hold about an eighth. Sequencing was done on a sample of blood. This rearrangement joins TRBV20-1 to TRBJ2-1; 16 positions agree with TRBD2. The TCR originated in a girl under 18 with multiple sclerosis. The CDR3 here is CSANLIVGLAGGRGEQFF. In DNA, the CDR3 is TGCAGTGCAAACCTCATAGTGGGACTAGCGGGAGGGCGAGGTGAGCAGTTCTTC.